Only one count was recorded for the clone carrying this T cell receptor (beta chain). Here immunoSEQ multiplex PCR was the method, and the copy in TCRdb shows in-frame clones only, minus some. This table holds approximately 230,000 clones, approximately 88% found once. This specimen comes from a study of blood T cell repertoires in COVID-19. Study details: Samples representing acute and convalescent COVID-19 were sourced from the United States, Italy and Spain. In each case, the material was cDNA or gDNA derived from T cells, B-cell-depleted T cells, or PBMCs.

J was trimmed by 6 bases and V by 6 bases; bases with no gene match: 10. Germline V gene data show CDR1 as MRHNA and CDR2 as SNTAGT. This CDR3 spans 16 amino acids. Enrolment of Seattle patients took place during active infection, and they were followed longitudinally. The chain carries TRBV6-4 and TRBJ1-6; TRBD1 matches at 8 bases. The sequence was collected from a woman aged 25 to 39 with COVID-19, enrolled during active disease. Input material: peripheral blood. Here the CDR3 reads CASSLRGQESNSPLHF. The CDR3 nucleotides read TGTGCCAGCAGCCTCCGGGGACAGGAGAGTAATTCACCCCTCCACTTT.